A single TCR beta chain is shown here with its context. Its antigen is still unknown. The CDR3 has 15 amino acids. Trimming took 4 bases from V and 2 from J; bases not matched to a gene: 7. Germline CDR1 reads SGHAT; CDR2 reads FQNNGV. The primer mix had 60 Vbeta and 13 Jbeta primers. Original analysis: It was a later analysis that counted 75 million to 90 million unique TCR beta chains, of which 9.5 million to 14 million were shared. Clones were sequenced by immunoSEQ multiplex PCR, and TCRdb holds only the in-frame ones, with some missing. Clone size and the V and J calls come from that table; the DNA yielded D and trimming. Of some 100,000 clones in the sample, approximately 82% were seen once. This sample was included in a study of cytomegalovirus exposure and HLA in healthy donors. General study findings and limits: Association of a missense DCLRE1C variant with TCR beta V- and J-gene trimming was reported in a later analysis. Later examination showed HLA-associated TCR beta chains had greater clonal expansion than equally common others.

At the time of sampling, donors were nominally healthy, though unrecorded immune exposures were likely. The sequencing input was PBMCs. The receptor was derived from a woman aged 18-29 years in good health and CMV-seronegative. This chain links TRBV11-2 with TRBJ2-5, with 7 bases matching TRBD1. CDR3 amino acids: CASSSQTGYQETQYF. The CDR3 DNA reads TGTGCCAGCAGCTCCCAGACAGGGTATCAAGAGACCCAGTACTTC.